This T cell receptor (beta chain) originates from a study of early T cells in non-severe SARS-CoV-2 infection. This clonotype was detected many times. Its antigen remains unknown. Points from the study as a whole: Matches to VDJdb favored anti-spike CD8 responses and missed private and CD4 specificities.

MiXCR, applied by TCRdb to the 5' RACE reads, yields one record per CDR3 protein. This sample has about 48,000 distinct CDR3 sequences; around 9.1% occur once, and the top ten carry about 8.3%. The CDR3 runs 14 residues. Germline V lookup: CDR1 MNHEY, CDR2 SVGEGT. The V end lost 2 bases, the J end lost 0 bases, and 5 bases lay between the germline ends. The TCR was taken from an adult who was a healthcare worker with PCR-confirmed SARS-CoV-2 infection or an uninfected control (not recorded which). Sequencing used whole blood. V is TRBV6-2 or TRBV6-3 and J is TRBJ2-1; D is undetermined. CDR3 nucleotides: TGTGCCAGCAGTTACCAGAGCTCCTACAATGAGCAGTTCTTC. Translating gives CASSYQSSYNEQFF.